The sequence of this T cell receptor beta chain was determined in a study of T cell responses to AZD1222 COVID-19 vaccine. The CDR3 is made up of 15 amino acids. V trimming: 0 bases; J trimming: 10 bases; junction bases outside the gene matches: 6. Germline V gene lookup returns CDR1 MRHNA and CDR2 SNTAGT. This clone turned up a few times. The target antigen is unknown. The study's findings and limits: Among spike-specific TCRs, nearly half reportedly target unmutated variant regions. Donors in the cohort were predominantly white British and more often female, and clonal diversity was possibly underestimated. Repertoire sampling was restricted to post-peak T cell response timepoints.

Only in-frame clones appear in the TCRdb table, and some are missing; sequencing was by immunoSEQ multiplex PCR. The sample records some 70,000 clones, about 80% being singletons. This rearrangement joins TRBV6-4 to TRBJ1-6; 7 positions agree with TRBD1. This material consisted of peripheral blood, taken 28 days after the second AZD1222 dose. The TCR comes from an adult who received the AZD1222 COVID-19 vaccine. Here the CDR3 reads CASSDSRGGESPLHF. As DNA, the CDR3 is TGTGCCAGCAGTGACTCGAGAGGGGGCGAATCACCCCTCCACTTT.